The T cell receptor (beta chain) described here comes from a study of vaccination and CD4 T cells after COVID-19. Overall study context: The stimulating agents, overlapping spike peptides, came from SARS-CoV-2, HCoV-NL63, HCoV-OC43 and HCoV-229E. Study results and limitations: Among convalescent patients, a median roughly 88% of reactive clones emerged only after vaccination.

A word on this clonotype: Its antigen remains unidentified.

Sequencing of DNA taken from cultured CD4+ T cells relied on the Oncomine TCR Beta short-read assay. TCRdb recomputed calls from the PCR reads with MiXCR, one row per CDR3 protein. The sample carries about 12,000 distinct CDR3 sequences, roughly 66% recorded once. The sample's treatment: approximately 9-day PBMC culture with coronavirus spike peptide pools or control peptides (ViraFEST assay). On days 3 and 7, half the medium was swapped for fresh IL-2-containing medium. Germline assignment: CDR1 MNHNS and CDR2 SASEGT. The CDR3 consists of 14 residues. V trimming: 5 bases; J trimming: 4 bases; junction bases outside the gene matches: 6.

This clonotype originated in a human donor who had recovered from COVID-19. The material was CD4+ T cells from blood, cultured in vitro, obtained before SARS-CoV-2 vaccination. This chain joins TRBV6-1 and TRBJ2-3; 7 nucleotides agree with TRBD2. CDR3 loop: CASSPGTKADTQYF. DNA for the CDR3: TGTGCCAGCAGTCCCGGGACTAAAGCAGATACGCAGTATTTT.